A selection of T cell receptor beta chains follows, all from one sample in a study of blood T cell repertoires in COVID-19. Generated by immunoSEQ multiplex PCR, the TCRdb table keeps only in-frame clones and is missing some. Of 250,000 to 400,000 clones in the sample, about 92% were seen once. Input material: PBMCs or T cells enriched from blood (not recorded which). Receptors were obtained from a man between 60 and 70 years old who had recovered from COVID-19. Each CDR3 is given with its conserved first and last residue. The order of the fields is D gene, V gene, clone size, J gene, CDR3 DNA, CDR3 protein. A D gene is named only where the DNA matches it firmly. Clone size is given for some rows only: seen once, a few or many times, or a class if the clone is expanded.

TRBD2	TRBV2	-	TRBJ2-1	TGTGCCAGCAGTGTGGGGCTAGCGGGAGTTGGAGACAATGAGCAGTTCTTC	CASSVGLAGVGDNEQFF
TRBD1	TRBV4-1	once	TRBJ2-7	TGCGCCAGCAGCCAAGTCGGGATCGGGACAGGGAACTACGAGCAGTACTTC	CASSQVGIGTGNYEQYF
TRBD1	TRBV9	-	TRBJ2-1	TGTGCCAGCAGCGTTGGACGGACAGGGGTAAGGCTCTTC	CASSVGRTGVRLF
-	TRBV9	-	TRBJ1-3	TGTGCCAGCAGCTTGACACAGGGTGTCCGAAACACCATATATTTT	CASSLTQGVRNTIYF
-	TRBV18	-	TRBJ2-3	TGTGCCAGCTCACCTGTTTCGGGAGTGGGCACAGATACGCAGTATTTT	CASSPVSGVGTDTQYF
-	TRBV19	-	TRBJ1-2	TGTGCCAGTAGTATACTGGGGGGGAACTATGGCTACACCTTC	CASSILGGNYGYTF
-	TRBV2	once	TRBJ1-5	TGTGCCAGCGGGCGAGGAGGGGAACCGCCCCAGCATTTT	CASGRGGEPPQHF
-	TRBV6-2/TRBV6-3	-	TRBJ2-1	TGTGCCAGCAGCCGGGACTTTCACAATGAGCAGTTCTTC	CASSRDFHNEQFF
-	TRBV29-1	-	TRBJ2-1	TGCAGCGTGTCGGGGGGCACCTACAATGAGCAGTTCTTC	CSVSGGTYNEQFF
TRBD2	TRBV9	-	TRBJ2-2	TGTGCCAGCAGCCCACGAAGGGGAGGGCGGACCGGGGAGCTGTTTTTT	CASSPRRGGRTGELFF
-	TRBV7-2	-	TRBJ1-2	TGTGCCAGCAGCCGGAGCGGGGGCTACACCTTC	CASSRSGGYTF
-	TRBV7-9	once	TRBJ1-1	TGTGCCAGCAGCCCCGGACAGATGAACACTGAAGCTTTCTTT	CASSPGQMNTEAFF
TRBD1	TRBV7-6	-	TRBJ1-4	TGTGCCAGCAGCTTCTCAGGGACAGTTAATGAAAAACTGTTTTTT	CASSFSGTVNEKLFF
-	TRBV19	once	TRBJ1-2	TGTGCCAGTAGTATCAGGGAAAGTAACTATGGCTACACCTTC	CASSIRESNYGYTF